Presented here are 13 T cell receptor beta chains from one specimen sequenced in a study of identical twins. In TCRdb, the 5' RACE reads were re-called with MiXCR into one record per CDR3 protein. The repertoire includes under 900,000 distinct CDR3 sequences, around a sixth of them detected once, and 10% to 15% sits in the top ten. These data also featured in a second study, about T cells expressing NK-cell markers.

The sequencing input was PBMCs. These receptors were obtained from a woman aged 18-29 years in good health.

The gene calls are TRBV7-9 and TRBJ2-1; 9 bases map to TRBD2. Germline V gene lookup returns CDR1 SEHNR and CDR2 FQNEAQ (reference sequence). CDR3 length: 15 amino acids. Germline trimming cut 5 bases from V and 4 bases from J; bases unmatched to any gene: 6. The CDR3 region has the DNA TGTGCCAGCAGCCGGGGGACTAGCCTGTACAATGAGCAGTTCTTC. This encodes CASSRGTSLYNEQFF.

The V and J genes are TRBV15 and TRBJ2-1; 8 bases line up with TRBD2. This CDR3 spans 13 amino acids. Germline V lookup: CDR1 LNHNV, CDR2 YYDKDF (reference sequence). J was trimmed by 7 bases and V by 8 bases; bases with no gene match: 7. The CDR3 reads CATGSGSTNEQFF. The CDR3 DNA follows: TGTGCCACCGGAAGCGGGAGTACGAATGAGCAGTTCTTC.

V gene TRBV7-2 combines with J gene TRBJ2-7, with 7 nucleotides matching TRBD2. From germline, CDR1 is SGHTA and CDR2 FQGNSA. Trimming removed 7 bases from V and 4 bases from J; junction bases left unmatched: 16. The CDR3 sequence is 16 residues long. In DNA form, the CDR3 reads TGTGCCAGCACCCCCCCTTCAGCGGGGTGGGTATACGAGCAGTACTTC. Its protein is CASTPPSAGWVYEQYF.

The chain couples TRBV15 to TRBJ1-2; D not certain. This CDR3 has 13 residues. The V end lost 2 bases, the J end lost 6 bases, and 10 bases lay between the germline ends. Germline values: CDR1 LNHNV, CDR2 YYDKDF (reference sequence). The CDR3 here is CATSRNERDGYTF. Written as DNA, the CDR3 is TGTGCCACCAGCAGAAACGAAAGGGATGGCTACACCTTC.

The gene calls are TRBV20-1 and TRBJ2-1; 12 positions agree with TRBD2. Germline lookup yields CDR1 DFQATT and CDR2 SNEGSKA (reference sequence). The CDR3 has 15 amino acids. With V trimmed by 0 bases and J by 9 bases, 6 bases remained unmatched. The DNA for the CDR3 is TGCAGTGCTAGAGATCCACTAGCGGGAGGATCTGAGCAGTTCTTC. Residues: CSARDPLAGGSEQFF.

This chain connects TRBV27 to TRBJ1-2; 8 bases are a match to TRBD1. Germline V gives CDR1 MNHEY, CDR2 SMNVEV (reference sequence). The V and J ends lost 4 bases and 4 bases, in that order; junction bases with no gene match: 8. The CDR3 is 15 amino acids. The CDR3 reads CASSSGQGGSYGYTF. The DNA of the CDR3 is TGTGCCAGCAGTTCCGGACAGGGAGGGAGCTATGGCTACACCTTC.

The table lists this clonotype with a few counts. The chain recombines TRBV12-3 or TRBV12-4 with TRBJ1-2; 8 bases align to TRBD1. This CDR3 is 14 amino acids long. After removal of 3 bases from V and 14 bases from J, the junction contained 14 bases not matched to a gene. The CDR3 DNA is TGTGCCAGCAGTTTTATGGGCGGACAGGGCCCCAAGACCTTC. This encodes CASSFMGGQGPKTF.

The chain uses TRBV20-1 and TRBJ2-1; 7 bases agree with TRBD2. Germline CDR1 is DFQATT and CDR2 is SNEGSKA (reference sequence). V lost 3 bases and J lost 7; bases outside the gene matches: 9. The CDR3 is made up of 14 amino acids. The DNA for the CDR3 is TGCAGTGCTAGGGCCCCTGCGGGAGCTAATGAGCAGTTCTTC. It encodes CSARAPAGANEQFF.

This clonotype was seen repeatedly, ten times or more. V and J are TRBV6-1 and TRBJ2-7; 12 bases agree with TRBD2. This CDR3 has 14 residues. Germline V gene lookup returns CDR1 MNHNS and CDR2 SASEGT. V was pared by 5 bases and J by 3 bases, with 2 bases of the junction left unmatched. CDR3: CASSMTSGGYEQYF. The CDR3 DNA reads as TGTGCCAGCAGTATGACTAGCGGGGGCTACGAGCAGTACTTC.

This chain connects TRBV29-1 to TRBJ2-1, with TRBD1 as a possible D gene (5 bases). The V end was cut by 4 bases, the J end by 5 bases, with 21 bases between. The V gene's germline CDR1 is SQVTM and CDR2 ANQGSEA. The CDR3 contains 16 residues. CDR3 nucleotide sequence: TGCAGCGTTGGACAGTTTATATCGCCCGGAAACAATGAGCAGTTCTTC. Encoded protein: CSVGQFISPGNNEQFF.

This chain links TRBV27 with TRBJ2-3; 9 bases agree with TRBD1. V lost 2 bases, J lost 7 bases, and 13 bases stayed unmatched. The CDR3 sequence is 17 residues long. Germline V gene data show CDR1 as MNHEY and CDR2 as SMNVEV (reference sequence). DNA for the CDR3: TGTGCCAGCAGTTTAAGGTCCCGGGACAGGGTGGCCAATACGCAGTATTTT. Its translation is CASSLRSRDRVANTQYF.

This clonotype was seen a few times. The rearrangement joins TRBV2 to TRBJ2-7, with TRBD2 identical over 10 bases. Germline loops: CDR1 SNHLY, CDR2 FYNNEI. V shed 1 base and J 1 base; nucleotides not matched to a gene: 1. This CDR3 region has 15 residues. The CDR3 nucleotides read TGTGCCAGCAGTGAAGGGACTAGCGGTTCCTACGAGCAGTACTTC. It specifies CASSEGTSGSYEQYF.

The CDR3 coding sequence is TGTGCCATCTCGGCGGGGTACATTACTAGCACAGATACGCAGTATTTT. Translated, it gives CAISAGYITSTDTQYF. The genes are TRBV6-1 and TRBJ2-3, with D perhaps matching TRBD2 (6 bases). Germline values: CDR1 MNHNS, CDR2 SASEGT. The CDR3 is 16 residues long. The V end was cut by 10 bases, the J end by 0 bases, with 20 bases between.